The rows below give T cell receptor beta chains drawn from one sample of a study of T cells after yellow fever vaccination. TCRdb independently ran MiXCR on the 5' RACE reads; one entry per CDR3 protein. There are roughly 520,000 distinct CDR3 sequences in the sample; less than 25% occur only once, and roughly a sixth lies in the top ten. Sequencing was performed on PBMCs, taken approximately 20 days after the first yellow fever vaccination. Receptors originate from a man in his late teens or twenties who received the YFV17D yellow fever vaccine. Each CDR3 is given with its conserved first and last residue. The order of the fields is J gene, V gene, D gene, clone size, CDR3 protein, CDR3 DNA. The D gene is left open where the match is weak. Expanded clones get a size class; other rows say once, few or many, or leave the size out.

>TRBJ1-2|TRBV6-2/TRBV6-3|TRBD1|.
CASRQGHGYTF
TGTGCCAGCAGACAGGGGCATGGCTACACCTTC
>TRBJ2-3|TRBV11-2|.|.
CASSLGHLGGTQYF
TGTGCCAGCAGCTTAGGCCACCTAGGAGGGACGCAGTATTTT
>TRBJ1-4|TRBV12-3/TRBV12-4|.|once
CASYNSGNEKLFF
TGTGCCAGCTATAACAGCGGTAATGAAAAACTGTTTTTT
>TRBJ2-7|TRBV4-2|TRBD2|few
CASSNLAGGSSYEQYF
TGTGCCAGCAGCAACTTAGCGGGGGGGAGCTCCTACGAGCAGTACTTC
>TRBJ2-3|TRBV9|.|few
CASSEGGTQYF
TGTGCCAGCAGCGAGGGGGGTACGCAGTATTTT
>TRBJ1-1|TRBV12-3/TRBV12-4|.|few
CASSWTDGNTEAFF
TGTGCCAGCAGTTGGACAGATGGGAACACTGAAGCTTTCTTT
>TRBJ1-3|TRBV7-2|TRBD1|.
CASSLRFSDRGNTIYF
TGTGCCAGCAGTTTAAGGTTTTCGGACAGGGGGAACACCATATATTTT
>TRBJ2-3|TRBV29-1|TRBD2|few
CSVEDLSGVDETDTQYF
TGCAGCGTTGAAGATCTTAGCGGGGTAGATGAGACAGATACGCAGTATTTT
>TRBJ1-2|TRBV6-1|.|.
CASGDGLNYGYTF
TGTGCCTCCGGGGACGGACTAAACTATGGCTACACCTTC
>TRBJ2-5|TRBV3-1|.|once
CASTTAQGQETQYF
TGTGCCAGCACCACAGCTCAGGGCCAAGAGACCCAGTACTTC